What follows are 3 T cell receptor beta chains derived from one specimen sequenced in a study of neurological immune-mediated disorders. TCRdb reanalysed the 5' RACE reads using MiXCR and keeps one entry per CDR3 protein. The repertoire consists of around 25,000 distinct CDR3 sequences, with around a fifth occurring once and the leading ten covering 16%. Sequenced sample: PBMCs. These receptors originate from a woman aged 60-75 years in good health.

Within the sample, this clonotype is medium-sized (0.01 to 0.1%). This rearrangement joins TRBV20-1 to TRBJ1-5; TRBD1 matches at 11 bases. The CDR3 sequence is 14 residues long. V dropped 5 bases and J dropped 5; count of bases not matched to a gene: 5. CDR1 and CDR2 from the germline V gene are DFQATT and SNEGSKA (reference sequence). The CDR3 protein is CSAGDRGSYQPQHF. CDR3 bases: TGCAGTGCTGGGGACAGGGGGAGTTATCAGCCCCAGCATTTT.

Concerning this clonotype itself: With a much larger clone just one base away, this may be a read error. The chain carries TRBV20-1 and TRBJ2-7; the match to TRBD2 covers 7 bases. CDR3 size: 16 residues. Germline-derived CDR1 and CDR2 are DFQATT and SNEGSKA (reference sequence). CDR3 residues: CGASWGGTSGSYEQYF. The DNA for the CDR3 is TGCGGTGCTTCCTGGGGAGGGACCTCTGGGTCCTACGAGCAGTACTTC.

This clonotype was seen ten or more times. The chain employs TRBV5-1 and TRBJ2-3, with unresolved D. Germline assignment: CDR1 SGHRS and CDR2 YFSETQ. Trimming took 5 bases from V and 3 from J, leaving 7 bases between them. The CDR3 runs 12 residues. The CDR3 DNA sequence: TGCGCCAGCAGGATAAGTACAGATACGCAGTATTTT. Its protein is CASRISTDTQYF.